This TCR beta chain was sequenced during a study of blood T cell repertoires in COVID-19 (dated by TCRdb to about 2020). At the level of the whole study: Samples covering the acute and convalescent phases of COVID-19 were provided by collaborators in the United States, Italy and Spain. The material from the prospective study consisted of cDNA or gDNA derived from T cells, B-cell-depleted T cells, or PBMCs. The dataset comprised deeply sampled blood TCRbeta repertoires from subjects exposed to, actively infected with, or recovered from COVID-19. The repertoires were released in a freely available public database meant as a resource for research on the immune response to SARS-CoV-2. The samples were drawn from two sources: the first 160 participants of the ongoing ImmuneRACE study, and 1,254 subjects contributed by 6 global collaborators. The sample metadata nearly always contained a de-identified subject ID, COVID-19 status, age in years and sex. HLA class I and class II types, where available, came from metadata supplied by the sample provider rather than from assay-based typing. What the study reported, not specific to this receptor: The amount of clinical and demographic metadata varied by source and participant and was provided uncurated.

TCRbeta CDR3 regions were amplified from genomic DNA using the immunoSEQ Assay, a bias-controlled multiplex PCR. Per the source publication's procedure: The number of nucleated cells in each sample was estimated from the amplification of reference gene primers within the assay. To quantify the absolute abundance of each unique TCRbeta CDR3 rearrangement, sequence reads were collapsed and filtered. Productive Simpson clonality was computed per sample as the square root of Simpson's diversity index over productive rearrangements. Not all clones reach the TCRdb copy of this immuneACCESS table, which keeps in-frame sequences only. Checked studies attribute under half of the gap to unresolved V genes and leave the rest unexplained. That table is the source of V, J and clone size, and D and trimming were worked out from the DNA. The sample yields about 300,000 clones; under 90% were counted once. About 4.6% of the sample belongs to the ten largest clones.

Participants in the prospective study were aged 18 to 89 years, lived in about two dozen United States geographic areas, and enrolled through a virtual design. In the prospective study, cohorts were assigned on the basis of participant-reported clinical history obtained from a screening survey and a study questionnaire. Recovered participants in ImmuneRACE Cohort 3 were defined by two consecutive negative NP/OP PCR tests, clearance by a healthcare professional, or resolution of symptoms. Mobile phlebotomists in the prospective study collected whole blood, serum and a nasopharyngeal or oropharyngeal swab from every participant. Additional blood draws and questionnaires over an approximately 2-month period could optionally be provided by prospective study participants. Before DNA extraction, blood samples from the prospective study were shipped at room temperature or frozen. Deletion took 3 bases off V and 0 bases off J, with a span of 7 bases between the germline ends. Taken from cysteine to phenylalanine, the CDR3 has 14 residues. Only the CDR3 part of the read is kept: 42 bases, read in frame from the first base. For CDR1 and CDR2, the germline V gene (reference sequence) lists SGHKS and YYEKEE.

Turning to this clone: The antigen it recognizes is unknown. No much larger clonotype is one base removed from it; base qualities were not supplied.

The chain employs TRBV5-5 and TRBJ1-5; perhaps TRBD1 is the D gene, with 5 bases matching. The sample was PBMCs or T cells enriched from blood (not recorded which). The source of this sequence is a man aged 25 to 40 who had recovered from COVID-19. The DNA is TGTGCCAGCAGCTCCAGGGATAGCAATCAGCCCCAGCATTTT. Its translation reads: CASSSRDSNQPQHF.